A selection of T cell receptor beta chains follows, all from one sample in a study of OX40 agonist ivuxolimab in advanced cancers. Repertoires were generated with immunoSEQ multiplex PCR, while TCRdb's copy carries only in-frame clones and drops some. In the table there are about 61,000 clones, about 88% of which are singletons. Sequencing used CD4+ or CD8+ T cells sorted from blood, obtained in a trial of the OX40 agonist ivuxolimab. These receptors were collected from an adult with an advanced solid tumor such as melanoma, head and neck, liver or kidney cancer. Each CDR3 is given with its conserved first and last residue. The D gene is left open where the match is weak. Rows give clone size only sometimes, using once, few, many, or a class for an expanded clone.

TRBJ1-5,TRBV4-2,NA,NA,TGTGCCAGCAGCCAAGCTGTTAGCAATCAGCCCCAGCATTTT,CASSQAVSNQPQHF
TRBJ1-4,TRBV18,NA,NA,TGTGCCAGCTCACCGCAGGAAACTAATGAAAAACTGTTTTTT,CASSPQETNEKLFF
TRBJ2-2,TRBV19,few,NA,TGTGCCAGTAGTATAGCCCCTAAGGGGGGCTCCGGGGAGCTGTTTTTT,CASSIAPKGGSGELFF
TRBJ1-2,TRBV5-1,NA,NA,TGCGCCAGCACCCGGGACGGCGCTAACTATGGCTACACCTTC,CASTRDGANYGYTF
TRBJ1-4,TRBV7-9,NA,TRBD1,TGTGCCAGCAGCCAAAGGACAGGGGAAAAACTGTTTTTT,CASSQRTGEKLFF
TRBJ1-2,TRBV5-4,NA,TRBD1,TGTGCCAGCAGCTTCGGACAGGCCAACTATGGCTACACCTTC,CASSFGQANYGYTF
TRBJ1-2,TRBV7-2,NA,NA,TGTGCCAGCAGCCCGGGACTACTTAACTATGGCTACACCTTC,CASSPGLLNYGYTF
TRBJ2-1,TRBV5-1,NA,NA,TGCGCCAGCAGCTTGGGGTCCAATTTACGTGGTGAGCAGTTCTTC,CASSLGSNLRGEQFF
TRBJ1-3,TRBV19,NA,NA,TGTGCCAGTAGGATACCTTCTGGAAACACCATATATTTT,CASRIPSGNTIYF
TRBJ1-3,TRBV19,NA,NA,TGTGCCAGTACCCCCCGGGTTAACTCTGGAAACACCATATATTTT,CASTPRVNSGNTIYF
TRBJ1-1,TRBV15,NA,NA,TGTGCCACCAGCAGGGCAGGGAGGCTCGGCACTGAAGCTTTCTTT,CATSRAGRLGTEAFF
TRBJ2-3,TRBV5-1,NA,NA,TGCGCCAGCAGCTTGGATCCGACAGCCACAGATACGCAGTATTTT,CASSLDPTATDTQYF
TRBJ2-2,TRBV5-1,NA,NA,TGCGCCAGCAGCTCCGGGGACGGCACCGGGGAGCTGTTTTTT,CASSSGDGTGELFF
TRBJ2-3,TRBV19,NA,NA,TGTGCCAGTAGTCCGTCGTTGAAGGTTACTCTGGGGCGCGGCACAGATACGCAGTATTTT,CASSPSLKVTLGRGTDTQYF
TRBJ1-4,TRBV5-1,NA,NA,TGCGCCAGCAGCTTGGACGGAAGCTCTAATGAAAAACTGTTTTTT,CASSLDGSSNEKLFF
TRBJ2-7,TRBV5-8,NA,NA,TGTGCCAGCAGCCCGCCTTGGACACTGAGCTCCTACGAGCAGTACTTC,CASSPPWTLSSYEQYF
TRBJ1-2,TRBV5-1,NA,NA,TGCGCCAGCAGCTTTCGGGGGGAGGCTGGCTACACCTTC,CASSFRGEAGYTF
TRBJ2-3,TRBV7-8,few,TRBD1,TGTGCCAGCAGCGCTAGAGGCCGGGACAGGGTCACAGATACGCAGTATTTT,CASSARGRDRVTDTQYF
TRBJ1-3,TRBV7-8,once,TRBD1,TGTGCCAGCAGCTTGGGGGTAGGGACAGGGAGAAACACCATATATTTT,CASSLGVGTGRNTIYF
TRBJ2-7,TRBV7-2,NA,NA,TGTGCCATTAAGCCCAGGCCCAGCTCCTACGAGCAGTACTTC,CAIKPRPSSYEQYF
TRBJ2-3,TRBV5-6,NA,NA,TGTGCCAGCAGCTTGTTGGTGGGGACCACAGATACGCAGTATTTT,CASSLLVGTTDTQYF
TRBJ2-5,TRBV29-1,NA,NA,TGCAGCGTTGAAGAAGTCAGGGAGGAGACCCAGTACTTC,CSVEEVREETQYF
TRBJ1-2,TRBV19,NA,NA,TGTGCCAGTAACACTGTGTCAGGAGGCTACACCTTC,CASNTVSGGYTF
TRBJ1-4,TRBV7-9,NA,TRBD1,TGTGCCAGCAGCGGCAGACAGGGGTTTAATGAAAAACTGTTTTTT,CASSGRQGFNEKLFF
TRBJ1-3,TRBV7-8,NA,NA,TGTGCCAGCAGCTTAGAGTTGGGAATCGGAAACACCATATATTTT,CASSLELGIGNTIYF
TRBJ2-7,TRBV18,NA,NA,TGTGCCAGCTCACCACGTCCCGGGGAGAACGAGCAGTACTTC,CASSPRPGENEQYF
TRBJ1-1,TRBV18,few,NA,TGTGCCAGCTCACCACCGGCAGGGCGGAGCACTGAAGCTTTCTTT,CASSPPAGRSTEAFF
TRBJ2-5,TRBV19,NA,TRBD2,TGTGCCAGTAGCCTGACTAGCGGGGGGCCGTCTAACTTC,CASSLTSGGPSNF
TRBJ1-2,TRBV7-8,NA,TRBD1,TGTGCCAGCAGCTCAGGGGGCAACTATGGCTACACCTTC,CASSSGGNYGYTF
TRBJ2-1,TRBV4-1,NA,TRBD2,TGCGCCAGCAGCCAACCTAGCGGGGGAACCTACAATGAGCAGTTCTTC,CASSQPSGGTYNEQFF
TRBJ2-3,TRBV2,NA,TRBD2,TGTGCCAGCAGTATCATCAGCGGGGGGGATACGCAGTATTTT,CASSIISGGDTQYF
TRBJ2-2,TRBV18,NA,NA,TGTGCCAGCTCAACTAACACCGGGGAGCTGTTTTTT,CASSTNTGELFF
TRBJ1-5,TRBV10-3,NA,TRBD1,TGTGCCATCAGCGCCAGGGGGGGTCCGGGGACTCATAGCAATCAGCCCCAGCATTTT,CAISARGGPGTHSNQPQHF
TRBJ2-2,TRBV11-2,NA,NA,TGTGCCAGCAGCTTCGTTAGCGTTGGCGGGGAGCTGTTTTTT,CASSFVSVGGELFF
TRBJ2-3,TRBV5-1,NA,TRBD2,TGCGCCAGCAGCAACGGGGGCGGACCGGGAGGGGATACGCAGTATTTT,CASSNGGGPGGDTQYF
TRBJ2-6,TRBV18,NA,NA,TGTGCCAGCTCACCCATTGACAGGTCCTCTGGGGCCAACGTCCTGACTTTC,CASSPIDRSSGANVLTF
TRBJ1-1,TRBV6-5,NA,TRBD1,TGTGCCAGCAAATCGTCGGGACAGGTGAACACTGAAGCTTTCTTT,CASKSSGQVNTEAFF
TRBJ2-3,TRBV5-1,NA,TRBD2,TGCGCCAGCAGCTTGGGTAGCGGGGGGGTTGATACGCAGTATTTT,CASSLGSGGVDTQYF
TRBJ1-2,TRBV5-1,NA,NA,TGCGCCAGCAGCTTGAGTGCTGGGCGGGTCCAGACCAACTATGGCTACACCTTC,CASSLSAGRVQTNYGYTF
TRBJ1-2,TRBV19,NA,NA,TGTGCCAGTAGTATACACAGGGCTGGCTACACCTTC,CASSIHRAGYTF
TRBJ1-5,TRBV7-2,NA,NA,TGTGCCAGCAGCTTAGGGGGGGGTTTTGTACAGCCCCAGCATTTT,CASSLGGGFVQPQHF
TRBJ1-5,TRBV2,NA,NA,TGTGCCAGCAGTGACGCGGGGCTTGGCAATCAGCCCCAGCATTTT,CASSDAGLGNQPQHF
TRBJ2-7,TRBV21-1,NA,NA,TGTGCCAGCAGCACCCGCCGGACAGGGGTCAGGGAGCAGTACTTC,CASSTRRTGVREQYF
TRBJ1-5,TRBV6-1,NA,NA,TGTGCCAGCCGGGGCCAGCTCTATCAGCCCCAGCATTTT,CASRGQLYQPQHF
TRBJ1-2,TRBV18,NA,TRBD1,TGTGCCAGCTCACCACTAGGACAGGGAGGGTTTGATGGCTACACCTTC,CASSPLGQGGFDGYTF
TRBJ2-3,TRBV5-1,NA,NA,TGCGCCAGCAGCTCCGGTAGGTCGGGAACGGGGACAGATACGCAGTATTTT,CASSSGRSGTGTDTQYF
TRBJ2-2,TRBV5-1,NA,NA,TGCGCCAGCAGCTTGTACAGGCCTACCGGGGAGCTGTTTTTT,CASSLYRPTGELFF
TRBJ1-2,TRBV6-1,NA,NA,TGTGCCAGCAGTGAATGGACAAGCTATGGCTACACCTTC,CASSEWTSYGYTF
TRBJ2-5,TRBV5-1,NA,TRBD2,TGCGCCAGCAGCTTGGCGAGCGGGGTAGAAGAGACCCAGTACTTC,CASSLASGVEETQYF
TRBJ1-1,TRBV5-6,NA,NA,TGTGCCAGCAGCTTAAAGCCGCAGGGGTACACTGAAGCTTTCTTT,CASSLKPQGYTEAFF
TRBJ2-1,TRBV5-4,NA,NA,TGTGCCAGCAGCCCGACTAGTATCTCCTACAATGAGCAGTTCTTC,CASSPTSISYNEQFF
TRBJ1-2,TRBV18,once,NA,TGTGCCAGCTCACCCTCAAAAGACTATGGCTACACCTTC,CASSPSKDYGYTF
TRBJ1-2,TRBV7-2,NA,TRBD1,TGTGCCAGCAGCTTAGCGGGAGGAGGGGGCTACTATGGCTACACCTTC,CASSLAGGGGYYGYTF
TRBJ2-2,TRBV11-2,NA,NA,TGTGCCAGCAGCTTAGGGAGGGGAGGGAACACCGGGGAGCTGTTTTTT,CASSLGRGGNTGELFF
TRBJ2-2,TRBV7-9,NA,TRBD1,TGTGCCAGCAGCTTGGGACAGATAAGTGCCATCGGGGAGCTGTTTTTT,CASSLGQISAIGELFF
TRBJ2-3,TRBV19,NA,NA,TGTGCCAGTAGTATTAACGGTATGGCGGGCAGCACAGATACGCAGTATTTT,CASSINGMAGSTDTQYF
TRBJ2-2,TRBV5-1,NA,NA,TGCGCCAGCAGCTTGGACAGTTCGAACACCGGGGAGCTGTTTTTT,CASSLDSSNTGELFF
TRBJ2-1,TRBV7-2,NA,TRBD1,TGTGCCAGCAGTCCTGACAGGGGGAATGAGCAGTTCTTC,CASSPDRGNEQFF
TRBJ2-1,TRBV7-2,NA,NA,TGTGCCAGCAGCTATCAACTAGCCGACCCGTTGGATGAGCAGTTCTTC,CASSYQLADPLDEQFF
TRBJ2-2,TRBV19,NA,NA,TGTGCCAGTAGTATCGCCAGGGGCACCGGGGAGCTGTTTTTT,CASSIARGTGELFF